The 26 T cell receptor beta chains listed next were all sequenced from one sample in a study of T cell repertoires in cytomegalovirus infection (dated by TCRdb to 2018 to 2020). Sequencing was performed on an Illumina HiSeq 1500. TCRdb trimmed public reads at Q25 via fastp, called clones via MiXCR and kept in-frame beta chains. Entries that share a CDR3 protein sequence are merged under the most common genes and DNA. Within this sample are over 200,000 distinct CDR3 sequences, with about an eighth of them counted one time only. The ten largest make up roughly 8.7% of the sample. The specimen sequenced was PBMCs. The source of these receptors is a human donor in good health (CMV status not recorded). Some clones in this sample may be carry-over from other donors' samples.

This clonotype was observed many times. The CDR3 is CSARDPRTGEGYTF. CDR3 in DNA: TGCAGTGCTAGAGATCCCCGGACAGGGGAGGGCTACACCTTC. The chain is built from TRBV20-1 and TRBJ1-2; 9 positions match TRBD1. The CDR3 runs 14 residues. J was trimmed by 8 bases and V by 0 bases; bases with no gene match: 7. CDR1 and CDR2 (germline): DFQATT, SNEGSKA (reference sequence).

Concerning this clonotype: A much more abundant neighbour one base away suggests this may be a read error. This chain's CDR3 is CTSSLGPPSYNEQFF. The DNA for the CDR3 is TGTACCAGCAGCTTAGGGCCTCCCTCCTACAATGAGCAGTTCTTC. The V gene is TRBV7-2, the J gene TRBJ2-1; unclear D gene. Germline-derived CDR1 and CDR2 are SGHTA and FQGNSA. The CDR3 sequence is 15 residues long. The germline V and J ends were trimmed by 1 base and 0 bases, with 7 bases remaining between them. Full variable domain (remainder filled in from reference TRBV7-2 and TRBJ2-1): GAGVSQSPSNKVTEKGKDVELRCDPISGHTALYWYRQSLGQGLEFLIYFQGNSAPDKSGLPSDRFSAERTGGSVSTLTIQRTQQEDSAVYLCTSSLGPPSYNEQFFGPGTRLTVL.

The chain carries TRBV29-1 and TRBJ2-5; D is ambiguous. The CDR3 runs to 14 residues. V lost 6 bases and J lost 3, with 17 bases in between. The germline V gene encodes CDR1 SQVTM and CDR2 ANQGSEA. In DNA, the CDR3 is TGCAGCGTGTCCCCCTCACAGCTTGAAGAGACCCAGTACTTC. It encodes CSVSPSQLEETQYF. The full variable domain, in which reference TRBV29-1 and TRBJ2-5 provide the parts outside the CDR3, is SAVISQKPSRDICQRGTSLTIQCQVDSQVTMMFWYRQQPGQSLTLIATANQGSEATYESGFVIDKFPISRPNLTFSTLTVSNMSPEDSSIYLCSVSPSQLEETQYFGPGTRLLVL.

This clonotype was counted only a few times. With a much larger clone just one base away, this may be a read error. In DNA form, the CDR3 reads TGTGCCAGCAGCTGGGACGGGGGCGAGACCCAGTACTTC. Its translation: CASSWDGGETQYF. This chain uses TRBV7-2 with TRBJ2-5; D is perhaps TRBD1 or TRBD2 (6 bases each). Germline-derived CDR1 and CDR2 are SGHTA and FQGNSA. V lost 4 bases to trimming and J lost 5 bases, with 11 bases between them. This CDR3 has 13 amino acids.

The chain uses TRBV7-8 and TRBJ1-4; D may be TRBD1 (6 bases). CDR3 length: 14 residues. Trimming removed 3 bases at V and 4 bases at J, with 9 bases between. The germline gives CDR1 SGHVS, CDR2 FQNEAQ. CDR3 in DNA: TGTGCCAGCAGCTTGGGGGCCTATAATGAAAAACTGTTTTTT. Translating gives CASSLGAYNEKLFF.

This chain links TRBV7-9 with TRBJ1-5; 9 bases are a match to TRBD1. Per germline, CDR1 SEHNR and CDR2 FQNEAQ (reference sequence). The V and J ends lost 4 bases and 6 bases, in that order; junction bases with no gene match: 4. The length of the CDR3 is 14 residues. CDR3 in DNA: TGTGCCAGCAGCTCGACAGGGGGGCCTCAGCCCCAGCATTTT. Its protein is CASSSTGGPQPQHF.

The genes are TRBV6-1 and TRBJ2-5; 7 bases align to TRBD2. Trimming took 11 bases from V and 7 from J; bases not matched to a gene: 16. CDR3 size: 14 residues. Germline loops: CDR1 MNHNS, CDR2 SASEGT. CDR3 in amino acids: CACTLRDPGGTQYF. Written as DNA, the CDR3 is TGTGCCTGCACTCTCCGGGACCCGGGAGGGACCCAGTACTTC.

The V gene is TRBV19, the J gene TRBJ2-7, with D maybe TRBD1 (6 bases). CDR3 length: 14 amino acids. V dropped 11 bases and J dropped 3 bases, with 20 bases sitting between them. Germline CDR1 is LNHDA and CDR2 is SQIVND (reference sequence). CDR3 in DNA: TGTGCCGGCAAACAGGGACCCAAACACTACGAGCAGTACTTC. It is translated as CAGKQGPKHYEQYF.

There are many counts of this clonotype. V and J are TRBV28 and TRBJ2-1; D unclear. V was cut by 1 base and J by 10 bases, with 11 bases left in between. The germline V gene encodes CDR1 MDHEN and CDR2 SYDVKM. The CDR3 contains 13 residues. The CDR3 coding sequence is TGTGCCAGCAGTTTATCAGTGATGACCGAGCAGTTCTTC. The encoded protein is CASSLSVMTEQFF. Filled out from reference TRBV28 and TRBJ2-1, the complete variable domain reads DVKVTQSSRYLVKRTGEKVFLECVQDMDHENMFWYRQDPGLGLRLIYFSYDVKMKEKGDIPEGYSVSREKKERFSLILESASTNQTSMYLCASSLSVMTEQFFGPGTRLTVL.

The V call is TRBV5-4, the J call TRBJ1-4; weak D call: TRBD1 (5 bases). V lost 4 bases and J 6 bases, leaving 10 bases between the germline ends. The germline V gene has CDR1 SGHNT and CDR2 YYREEE (reference sequence). CDR3 length: 13 amino acids. CDR3 protein: CASSLRDHEKLFF. DNA of the CDR3: TGTGCCAGCAGCCTCCGGGACCATGAAAAACTGTTTTTT.

This clonotype came up a few times. The rearrangement joins TRBV20-1 to TRBJ2-7, with 10 bases identical to TRBD2. CDR1 and CDR2 from the germline V gene are DFQATT and SNEGSKA (reference sequence). With 5 bases clipped from V and 2 bases from J, the junction kept 9 bases outside the gene matches. The CDR3 is 15 residues long. The DNA of the CDR3 is TGCAGTGCTGGATATACAGCGGGAGGGCCCTACGAGCAGTACTTC. This encodes CSAGYTAGGPYEQYF.

In this sample, this clonotype turned up many times. The rearrangement links TRBV7-2 to TRBJ1-4; 7 nucleotides line up with TRBD1. CDR1 SGHTA and CDR2 FQGNSA come from the germline V gene. The CDR3 has 15 amino acids. Trimming took 5 bases from V and 5 from J; bases not matched to a gene: 8. CDR3 DNA sequence: TGTGCCAGCAGCCATCCGGGACAGTTAAATGAAAAACTGTTTTTT. This gives the protein CASSHPGQLNEKLFF.

This clonotype has ten or more counts. The rearrangement uses TRBV4-1 and TRBJ2-3, with TRBD2 matching 9 bases. The CDR3 loop spans 19 amino acids. Germline V gene sequence: CDR1 MGHRA, CDR2 YSYEKL. Unmatched junction bases numbered 15, after V lost 0 bases and J lost 5 bases. The DNA for the CDR3 is TGCGCCAGCAGCCAAGAAGGGGGAGGAATAGCAGCGGGGGGAGATACGCAGTATTTT. Translation: CASSQEGGGIAAGGDTQYF.

This clonotype has at least ten counts. The chain links TRBV7-8 to TRBJ2-6; the D gene could be TRBD1 or TRBD2 (5 bases each). The CDR3 is 17 residues long. Between the trimmed V and J ends, which lost 4 bases and 2 bases, there was a span of 15 bases. CDR1 is SGHVS, CDR2 FQNEAQ, per germline. CDR3: CASSSMGRGTGANVLTF. DNA of the CDR3: TGTGCCAGCAGCTCCATGGGACGAGGGACTGGGGCCAACGTCCTGACTTTC. The full variable domain, rest sourced from reference TRBV7-8 and TRBJ2-6, is GAGVSQSPRYKVAKRGQDVALRCDPISGHVSLFWYQQALGQGPEFLTYFQNEAQLDKSGLPSDRFFAERPEGSVSTLKIQRTQQEDSAVYLCASSSMGRGTGANVLTFGAGSRLTVL.

The chain couples TRBV20-1 to TRBJ2-2, with 8 bases identical to TRBD2. The germline CDR1 and CDR2 sequences are DFQATT and SNEGSKA (reference sequence). The trim removed 4 bases at V and 2 bases at J, leaving 3 bases unmatched. There are 14 residues in the CDR3. The CDR3 protein is CSATGLVNTGELFF. The DNA for the CDR3 is TGCAGTGCTACGGGACTAGTTAACACCGGGGAGCTGTTTTTT.

This clonotype was seen a handful of times. This chain joins TRBV6-2 or TRBV6-3 and TRBJ2-2; 14 bases align to TRBD2. J lost 5 bases, V lost 0 bases, and 8 bases had no gene match. CDR1 and CDR2 from the germline V gene are MNHEY and SVGEGT. CDR3 length: 19 residues. The CDR3 spells CASSYSSGTSGRGTGELFF. The CDR3 coding sequence is TGTGCCAGCAGTTACTCGAGTGGGACTAGCGGGAGAGGGACCGGGGAGCTGTTTTTT.

This clonotype was seen at least ten times. The chain has TRBV7-9 and TRBJ2-7; the D is unclear. V dropped 6 bases and J dropped 1 base, with 13 bases sitting between them. Germline loops: CDR1 SEHNR, CDR2 FQNEAQ (reference sequence). The CDR3 is 14 amino acids. Here the CDR3 DNA reads TGTGCCAGCAGTCAGGACGGACGATCCTACGAGCAGTACTTC. As protein: CASSQDGRSYEQYF.

This clonotype showed up just a few times. The V and J genes are TRBV6-8 and TRBJ2-2; D may be TRBD1 or TRBD2 (5 bases each). The ends were cut back, 8 bases at V and 4 bases at J, with 14 bases in the middle. Germline V gene sequence: CDR1 MNHGY, CDR2 SAAAGT. CDR3 size: 14 residues. The CDR3 reads CASGSGTFTGELFF. CDR3 DNA sequence: TGTGCCAGCGGGTCCGGGACCTTCACCGGGGAGCTGTTTTTT.

This rearrangement joins TRBV12-3 or TRBV12-4 to TRBJ2-7; perhaps TRBD2 as D (6 bases). V lost 6 bases, J lost 2 bases, and 14 bases lay in between. There are 14 residues in the CDR3. CDR3 region: CASSRGVAAYEQYF. The CDR3 nucleotides are TGTGCCAGCAGCCGCGGGGTAGCCGCCTACGAGCAGTACTTC.

V and J are TRBV27 and TRBJ2-1, with 12 bases fitting TRBD2. V shed 5 bases, J shed 10 bases, and the junction held 12 bases outside the gene matches. This CDR3 has 16 amino acids. Germline values: CDR1 MNHEY, CDR2 SMNVEV (reference sequence). CDR3 loop: CASSPGRLAGGQEQFF. In DNA, the CDR3 is TGTGCCAGCAGTCCAGGCCGTCTAGCGGGGGGGCAAGAGCAGTTCTTC.

V gene TRBV5-4 combines with J gene TRBJ2-5; 10 nucleotides align to TRBD2. The CDR3 loop spans 15 amino acids. The germline V gene has CDR1 SGHNT and CDR2 YYREEE (reference sequence). Trimming cost V 1 base and J 2 bases; bases outside gene matches: 2. As DNA, the CDR3 is TGTGCCAGCAGCTTGACTAGCGGGAATCAAGAGACCCAGTACTTC. The encoded protein is CASSLTSGNQETQYF.

This clonotype has a handful of counts. The genes are TRBV10-3 and TRBJ1-6; D perhaps matches TRBD1 (6 bases). The CDR3 length is 14 residues. Germline CDR1 reads ENHRY; CDR2 reads SYGVKD. V was clipped by 3 bases and J by 12 bases, with 15 bases between them. This CDR3 is CAISEGGAEEPLHF. The CDR3 DNA reads as TGTGCCATCAGTGAAGGGGGGGCAGAGGAACCCCTCCACTTT.

The V call is TRBV28, the J call TRBJ1-1; the D gene is possibly TRBD1 (6 bases). CDR3 size: 12 residues. V was pared by 10 bases and J by 11 bases, with 20 bases between. Looked up from germline, CDR1 is MDHEN and CDR2 is SYDVKM. The CDR3 bases are TGTGCCACCCATCCGGGGCAGGGGTACGCTTTCTTT. Translation: CATHPGQGYAFF.

This clonotype came up many times. The chain combines TRBV6-2 or TRBV6-3 with TRBJ2-7, with TRBD2 identical over 10 bases. After removal of 7 bases from V and 3 bases from J, the junction contained 6 bases not matched to a gene. Germline V gene lookup returns CDR1 MNHEY and CDR2 SVGEGT. The CDR3 runs 14 residues. This CDR3 reads CASKGLAEIYEQYF. The CDR3 nucleotides are TGTGCCAGCAAAGGACTAGCGGAAATCTACGAGCAGTACTTC.

The chain combines TRBV15 with TRBJ2-2, with D unclear. The germline CDR1 and CDR2 sequences are LNHNV and YYDKDF (reference sequence). The CDR3 runs 11 residues. V lost 5 bases, J lost 7 bases, and 5 bases lay in between. The CDR3 loop reads CATSPGGELFF. The DNA of the CDR3 is TGTGCCACCAGCCCTGGCGGGGAGCTGTTTTTT.

The V and J genes are TRBV7-2 and TRBJ2-7; 9 bases are a match to TRBD2. CDR3 length: 16 amino acids. Germline-derived CDR1 and CDR2 are SGHTA and FQGNSA. V lost 6 bases, J lost 4 bases, and 13 bases stayed unmatched. CDR3 in DNA: TGTGCCAGCAGACTCGAAGCGGGAGGATTACCTTACGAGCAGTACTTC. Its protein is CASRLEAGGLPYEQYF.